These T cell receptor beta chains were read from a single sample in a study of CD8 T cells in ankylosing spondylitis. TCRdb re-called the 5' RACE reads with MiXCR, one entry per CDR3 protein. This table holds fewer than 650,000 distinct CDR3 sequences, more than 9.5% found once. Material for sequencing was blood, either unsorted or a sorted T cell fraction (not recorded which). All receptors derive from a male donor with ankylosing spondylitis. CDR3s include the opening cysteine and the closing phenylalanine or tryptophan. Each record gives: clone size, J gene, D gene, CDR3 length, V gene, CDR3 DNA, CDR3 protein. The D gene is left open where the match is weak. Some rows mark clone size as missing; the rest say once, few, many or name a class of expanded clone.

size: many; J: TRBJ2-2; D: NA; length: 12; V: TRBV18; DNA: TGTGCCAGCTCACCCCAGAGCGGGGAGCTGTTTTTT; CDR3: CASSPQSGELFF
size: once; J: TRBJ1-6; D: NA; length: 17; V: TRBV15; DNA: TGTGCCACCAGCAGAGAATTGATGTCAGGTTCGATTTCACCCCTCCACTTT; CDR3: CATSRELMSGSISPLHF
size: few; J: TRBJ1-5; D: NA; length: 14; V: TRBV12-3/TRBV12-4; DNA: NA; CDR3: CASSFLADNQPQHF
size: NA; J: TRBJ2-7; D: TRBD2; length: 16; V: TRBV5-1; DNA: TGCGCCAGCAGCTTGGGGGTAGCGGGATCGTCCTACGAGCAGTACTTC; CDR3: CASSLGVAGSSYEQYF
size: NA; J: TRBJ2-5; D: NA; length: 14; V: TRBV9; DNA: TGTGCCAGCAGCGCCCCCGCAGGCAGAGAGACCCAGTACTTC; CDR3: CASSAPAGRETQYF
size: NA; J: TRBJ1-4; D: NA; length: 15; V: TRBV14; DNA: TGTGCCAGCAGCCAAGGGAAGAGAATTAATGAAAAACTGTTTTTT; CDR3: CASSQGKRINEKLFF
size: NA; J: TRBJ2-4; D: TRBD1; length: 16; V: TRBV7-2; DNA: TGTGCCAGCAGCTTAGCGGCGACAGGGACCAAAAACATTCAGTACTTC; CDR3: CASSLAATGTKNIQYF
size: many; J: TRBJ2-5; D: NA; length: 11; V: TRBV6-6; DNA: TGTGCCAGCAGTTACTCGGAGACCCAGTACTTC; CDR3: CASSYSETQYF
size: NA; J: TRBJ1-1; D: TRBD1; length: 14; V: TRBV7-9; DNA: TGTGCCAGCAGTTCCTGGGACAGCGACACTGAAGCTTTCTTT; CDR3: CASSSWDSDTEAFF
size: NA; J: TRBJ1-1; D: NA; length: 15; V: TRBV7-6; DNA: TGTGCCAGCAGCTTAGCGGAGGGTTCCTACACTGAAGCTTTCTTT; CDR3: CASSLAEGSYTEAFF
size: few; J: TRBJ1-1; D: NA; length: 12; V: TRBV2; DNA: TGTGCCAGCACGGAAATGAACACTGAAGCTTTCTTT; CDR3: CASTEMNTEAFF
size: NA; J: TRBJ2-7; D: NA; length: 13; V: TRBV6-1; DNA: TGTGCCAGCAGTGATCCGGAAACCTACGAGCAGTACTTC; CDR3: CASSDPETYEQYF
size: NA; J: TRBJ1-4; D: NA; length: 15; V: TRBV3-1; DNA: TGTGCCAGCAGCCAAGTAGTAGGGATTAATGAAAAACTGTTTTTT; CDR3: CASSQVVGINEKLFF
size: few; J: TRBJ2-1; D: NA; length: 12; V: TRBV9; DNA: TGTGCCAGCAGCACTGGACCGGGGAAGCAGTTCTTC; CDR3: CASSTGPGKQFF
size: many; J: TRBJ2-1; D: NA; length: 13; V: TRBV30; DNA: TGTGCCTGGAGTGTAATTAATTCGGATGAGCAGTTCTTC; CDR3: CAWSVINSDEQFF
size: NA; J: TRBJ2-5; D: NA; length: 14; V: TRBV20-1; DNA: TGCAGTGCTAGGAAGGCCGCAGGGGCGGAGACCCAGTACTTC; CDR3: CSARKAAGAETQYF
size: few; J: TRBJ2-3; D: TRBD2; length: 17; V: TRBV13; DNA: TGTGCCAGCAGCCCAACCTCCCAGCGGGGGAGCACAGATACGCAGTATTTT; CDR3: CASSPTSQRGSTDTQYF
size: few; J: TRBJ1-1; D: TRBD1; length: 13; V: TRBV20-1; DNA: TGCAGTGCTAGAAAAACAGGGGAAACTGAAGCTTTCTTT; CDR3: CSARKTGETEAFF
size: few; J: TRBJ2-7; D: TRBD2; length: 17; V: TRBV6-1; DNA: TGTGCCAGCAGTCCCAGGGGTAGCGGGAGTATGTTCTACGAGCAGTACTTC; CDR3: CASSPRGSGSMFYEQYF
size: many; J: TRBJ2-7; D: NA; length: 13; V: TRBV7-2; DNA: TGTGCCAGCAGCTTAAGGGGTTCCTACGAGCAGTACTTC; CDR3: CASSLRGSYEQYF
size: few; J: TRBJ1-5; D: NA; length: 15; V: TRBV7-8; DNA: TGTGCCAGCAGCTTAGATACCTACACAAGTCAGCCCCAGCATTTT; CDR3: CASSLDTYTSQPQHF
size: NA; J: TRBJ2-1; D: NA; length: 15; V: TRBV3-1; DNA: TGTGCCAGCAGCCAAGATCACAGCTCCTACAATGAGCAGTTCTTC; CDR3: CASSQDHSSYNEQFF
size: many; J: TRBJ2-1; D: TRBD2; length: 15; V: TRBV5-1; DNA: TGCGCCAGCAGCTTTCTAGCGGGGAGCATCAATGAGCAGTTCTTC; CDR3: CASSFLAGSINEQFF
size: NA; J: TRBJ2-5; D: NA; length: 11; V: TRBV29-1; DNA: TGCAGCGTCGTAAACCAAGAGACCCAGTACTTC; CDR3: CSVVNQETQYF
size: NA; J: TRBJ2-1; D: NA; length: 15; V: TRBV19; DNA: TGTGCCAGTAGTATAGATCGGGCACCGAACAATGAGCAGTTCTTC; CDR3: CASSIDRAPNNEQFF
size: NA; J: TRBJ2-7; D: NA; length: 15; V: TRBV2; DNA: TGTGCCAGCAGTGAATGGTGGGGCCTCTCCTACGAGCAGTACTTC; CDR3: CASSEWWGLSYEQYF
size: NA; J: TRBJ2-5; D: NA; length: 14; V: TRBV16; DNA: TGTGCCAGCAGCCAATTTGGCACACAAGAGACCCAGTACTTC; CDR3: CASSQFGTQETQYF
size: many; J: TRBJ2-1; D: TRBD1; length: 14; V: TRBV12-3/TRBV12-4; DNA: TGTGCCAGTGTCCCTGAGACAGGGAGAAATGAGCAGTTCTTC; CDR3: CASVPETGRNEQFF
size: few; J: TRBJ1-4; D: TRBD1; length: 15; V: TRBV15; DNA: TGTGCCACCAGCATAAAGGACAGGGCTAATGAAAAACTGTTTTTT; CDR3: CATSIKDRANEKLFF
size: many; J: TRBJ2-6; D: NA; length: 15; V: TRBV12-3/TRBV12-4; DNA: TGTGCCAGCAGACGAGGGCTCTCTGGGGCCAACGTCCTGACTTTC; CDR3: CASRRGLSGANVLTF
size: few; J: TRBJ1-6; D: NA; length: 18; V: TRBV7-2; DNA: TGTGCCAGCAGCTTAGCCTTGAAGGGCCTGGGCTATAATTCACCCCTCCACTTT; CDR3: CASSLALKGLGYNSPLHF
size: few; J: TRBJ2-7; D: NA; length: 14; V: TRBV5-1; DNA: TGCGCCAGCAGCTTGGCCCGGAGGACCTACGAGCAGTACTTC; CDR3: CASSLARRTYEQYF
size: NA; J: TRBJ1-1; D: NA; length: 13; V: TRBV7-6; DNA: TGTGCCAGCAGCTTCAGGGGAAGCACTGAAGCTTTCTTT; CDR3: CASSFRGSTEAFF
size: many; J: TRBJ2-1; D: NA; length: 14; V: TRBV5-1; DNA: TGCGCCAGCAGCTTGGACAGGGCTGATGGTGAGCAGTTCTTC; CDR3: CASSLDRADGEQFF
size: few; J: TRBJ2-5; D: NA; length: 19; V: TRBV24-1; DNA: TGTGCCACCAGTGATCCAACCGGACGTACCGGCGATTCCCAAGAGACCCAGTACTTC; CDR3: CATSDPTGRTGDSQETQYF
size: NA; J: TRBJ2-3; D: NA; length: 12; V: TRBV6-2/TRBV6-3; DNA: TGTGCCAGCAGTTTTCTACCGGATACGCAGTATTTT; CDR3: CASSFLPDTQYF
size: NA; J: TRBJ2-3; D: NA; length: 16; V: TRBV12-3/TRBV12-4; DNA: TGTGCCAGCAGTTTAGGCCTAGCGCTAAAGGTAGATACGCAGTATTTT; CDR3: CASSLGLALKVDTQYF
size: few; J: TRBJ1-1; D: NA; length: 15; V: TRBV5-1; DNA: TGCGCCAGCAGCTTGGAAAGTGGGAGAAGCACTGAAGCTTTCTTT; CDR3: CASSLESGRSTEAFF
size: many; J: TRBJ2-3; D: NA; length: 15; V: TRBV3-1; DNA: TGTGCCAGCAGCCTGGCAGGGGACCCCACAGATACGCAGTATTTT; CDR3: CASSLAGDPTDTQYF
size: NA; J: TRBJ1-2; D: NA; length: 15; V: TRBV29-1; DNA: TGCAGCGTTGAAGTTCCCAGGGTTCGTAACTATGGCTACACCTTC; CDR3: CSVEVPRVRNYGYTF
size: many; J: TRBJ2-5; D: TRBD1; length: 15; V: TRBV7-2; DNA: TGTGCCAGCAGCCTCGACGGGACAGGGGAACAGACCCAGTACTTC; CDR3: CASSLDGTGEQTQYF
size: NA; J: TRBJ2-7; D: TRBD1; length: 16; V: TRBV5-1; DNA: TGCGCCAGCACCTTAGGGGGCGCAAGAGGCTCCTACGAGCAGTACTTC; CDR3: CASTLGGARGSYEQYF
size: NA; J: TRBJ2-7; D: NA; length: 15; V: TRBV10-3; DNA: TGTGCCATCAGTGATTACGGGCGGGAAAACTACGAGCAGTACTTC; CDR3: CAISDYGRENYEQYF
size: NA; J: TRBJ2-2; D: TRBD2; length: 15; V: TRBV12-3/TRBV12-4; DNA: TGTGCCAGCAGTCCCGGGACTAGCAGCACCGGGGAGCTGTTTTTT; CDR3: CASSPGTSSTGELFF
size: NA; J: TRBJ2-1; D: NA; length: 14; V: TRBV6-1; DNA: TGTGCCAGCAGTGAATGGGTCAGCGCTGCTGAGCAGTTCTTC; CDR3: CASSEWVSAAEQFF
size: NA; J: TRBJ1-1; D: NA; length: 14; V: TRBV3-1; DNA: TGTGCCAGCAGCCAAGTGATGAGTAACACTGAAGCTTTCTTT; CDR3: CASSQVMSNTEAFF
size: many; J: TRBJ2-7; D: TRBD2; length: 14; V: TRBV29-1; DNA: TGCAGCGTTGAAGGGCGGGAGAGGGTAAACGAGCAGTACTTC; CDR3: CSVEGRERVNEQYF
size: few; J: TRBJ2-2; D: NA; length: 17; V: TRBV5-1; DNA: TGCGCCAGCAGCATCGGACGGGCCGTTGACGGTACCGGGGAGCTGTTTTTT; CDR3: CASSIGRAVDGTGELFF
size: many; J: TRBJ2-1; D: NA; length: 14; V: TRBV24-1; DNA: TGTGCCACCAGTGACGAGCGGTTGAACAATGAGCAGTTCTTC; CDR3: CATSDERLNNEQFF
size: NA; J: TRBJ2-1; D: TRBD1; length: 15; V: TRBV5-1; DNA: TGCGCCAGCAGCATACGACAGGGGGCGGGTAATGAGCAGTTCTTC; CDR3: CASSIRQGAGNEQFF
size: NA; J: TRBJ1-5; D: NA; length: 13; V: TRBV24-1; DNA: TGTGCCACCAGTCTCGGGGGCAATCAGCCCCAGCATTTT; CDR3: CATSLGGNQPQHF
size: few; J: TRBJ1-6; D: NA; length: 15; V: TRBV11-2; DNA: TGTGCCAGCAGCCCCCTTGGCAGGGCAGGTTCACCCCTCCACTTT; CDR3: CASSPLGRAGSPLHF
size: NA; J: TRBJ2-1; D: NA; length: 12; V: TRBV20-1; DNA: TGCAGTGCTAGAGATTTCAGAGATGAGCAGTTCTTC; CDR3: CSARDFRDEQFF
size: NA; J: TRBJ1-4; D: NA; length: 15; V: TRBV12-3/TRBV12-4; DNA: TGTGCCAGCAGTTCCTACGGGGGAGGCGTTGAAAAACTGTTTTTT; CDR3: CASSSYGGGVEKLFF
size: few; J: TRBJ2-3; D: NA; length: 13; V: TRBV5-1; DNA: TGCGCCAGCAGCTTGCAGAGTTCAGATACGCAGTATTTT; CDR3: CASSLQSSDTQYF
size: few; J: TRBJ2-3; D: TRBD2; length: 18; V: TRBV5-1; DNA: TGCGCCAGCAGCTTGGTGGGGGCCACTAGCGGGATCACAGATACGCAGTATTTT; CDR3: CASSLVGATSGITDTQYF
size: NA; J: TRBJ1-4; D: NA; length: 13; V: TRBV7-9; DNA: TGTGCCAGCACCTGGTGGGAAAATGAAAAACTGTTTTTT; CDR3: CASTWWENEKLFF
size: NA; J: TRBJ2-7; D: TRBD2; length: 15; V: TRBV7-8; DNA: TGTGCCAGCAGCCCCCGACTAGCGGGAGTGGAGGAGCAGTACTTC; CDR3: CASSPRLAGVEEQYF
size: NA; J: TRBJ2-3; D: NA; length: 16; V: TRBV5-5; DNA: TGTGCCAGCAGCTTGGTCGGCTCGCCTAGCACAGATACGCAGTATTTT; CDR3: CASSLVGSPSTDTQYF